These T cell receptor beta chains were read from a single sample in a study of blood T cells in healthy people across ages. MiXCR was run by TCRdb on the 5' RACE reads, yielding one entry per CDR3 protein. Of 1 million or so distinct CDR3 sequences in the sample, approximately 25% were seen once. These sequences were also reported in another study, on T cells of mothers and their children.

Specimen: blood. The source of these receptors is a girl aged 2 to 9 in good health. Both conserved end residues are part of each CDR3. Each record gives: D gene, clone size, V gene, J gene, CDR3 DNA, CDR3 protein. The D gene is left open where the match is weak. Size is omitted from some rows. Given values are once, few, many or a class for expanded clones.

-,-,TRBV27,TRBJ2-3,TGTGCCAGCAGTTTATCCACAGTATTGGATACGCAGTATTTT,CASSLSTVLDTQYF
TRBD2,once,TRBV27,TRBJ2-7,TGTGCCAGCAGTTTACGGACTAGCGGAGGTTCGGGCGAGCAGTACTTC,CASSLRTSGGSGEQYF
-,-,TRBV7-2,TRBJ2-2,TGTGCCAGCAGCTTTAACGGGGGGCCAACCGGGGAGCTGTTTTTT,CASSFNGGPTGELFF
TRBD2,few,TRBV6-1,TRBJ2-1,TGTGCCAGCAGTTGGACTAGCGGTACCTACAATGAGCAGTTCTTC,CASSWTSGTYNEQFF
TRBD2,-,TRBV9,TRBJ2-5,TGCGCCAGCAGCGCGGGGACTAGCATGGTAGAGACCCAGTACTTC,CASSAGTSMVETQYF
TRBD1,few,TRBV6-1,TRBJ1-2,TGTGCCAGCAGCGATGGGGGCATGACAGGGAAGTTGCTCTATGGCTACACCTTC,CASSDGGMTGKLLYGYTF
TRBD2,-,TRBV15,TRBJ2-5,TGTGCCACCATCAGAGATTCGGAACTAGCGGGAGTTTGGTTCTTC,CATIRDSELAGVWFF
-,-,TRBV7-2,TRBJ1-1,TGTGCCAGCAGCTTAGCAGCGGACGGAGAAGCTTTCTTT,CASSLAADGEAFF
-,-,TRBV6-1,TRBJ2-4,TGTGCCAGCAGTGACGTTGACTCGGCCGGGTACATTCAGTACTTC,CASSDVDSAGYIQYF
-,-,TRBV6-5,TRBJ2-3,TGTGCCAGCAGTTACTCGATCACCCCCAAGGGCACAGATACGCAGTATTTT,CASSYSITPKGTDTQYF
TRBD2,-,TRBV7-9,TRBJ2-7,TGTGCCAGCAGCGCGCCGGGACTAGCCTACGAGCAGTACTTC,CASSAPGLAYEQYF
TRBD1,few,TRBV28,TRBJ2-1,TGTGCCAGCAGTTTCGAAACCGGGACAGGGGGCAATGAGCAGTTCTTC,CASSFETGTGGNEQFF
TRBD2,-,TRBV11-3,TRBJ2-1,TGTGCCAGCAGCTCCCCAACTAGCGGGAGCTACAATGAGCAGTTCTTC,CASSSPTSGSYNEQFF
-,-,TRBV20-1,TRBJ1-1,TGCAGCGCTAGAGCCTGGGAGGCGGAAGCTTTCTTT,CSARAWEAEAFF
-,few,TRBV12-3/TRBV12-4,TRBJ1-2,TGTGCCAGCAGTCATCACGACAGGCCCCTTGATGGCTACACCTTC,CASSHHDRPLDGYTF
-,-,TRBV20-1,TRBJ2-1,TGCAGTGCTAGTCAGGGGGCTAGCGGGCGGATCGGGTCCTACAATGAGCAGTTCTTC,CSASQGASGRIGSYNEQFF
TRBD2,-,TRBV11-2,TRBJ2-5,TGTGCCAGCAGCTTACAAGGGGAGGGGTGGGAGACCCAGTACTTC,CASSLQGEGWETQYF
-,few,TRBV20-1,TRBJ1-1,TGCAGTGCTAGAGATCTGTACGGGACTAGGGCGTTGAACACTGAAGCTTTCTTT,CSARDLYGTRALNTEAFF
-,once,TRBV12-3/TRBV12-4,TRBJ2-1,TGTGCCAGCAGTTTCCGGGTAGGGGTCAATGAGCAGTTCTTC,CASSFRVGVNEQFF
-,once,TRBV6-2/TRBV6-3,TRBJ1-1,TGTGCCAGCAGTTCCCTTAAGGAAGGGAACACTGAAGCTTTCTTT,CASSSLKEGNTEAFF
TRBD1,few,TRBV7-9,TRBJ2-7,TGTGCCAGCAGCGCCCGGGACAGGGTACACTACGAGCAGTACTTC,CASSARDRVHYEQYF
-,-,TRBV6-1,TRBJ2-1,TGTGCCAGCAGTGAGGTAGGATGGGATGATAAGCAGTTCTTC,CASSEVGWDDKQFF
-,few,TRBV4-3,TRBJ1-2,TGCGCCAGCAGCCAGCGGATCTCTACAGAGACAGATGGCTACACCTTC,CASSQRISTETDGYTF
-,few,TRBV28,TRBJ1-4,TGTGCCAGCAGTTTTATCGGGGGTGGCGGTGAAAAACTGTTTTTT,CASSFIGGGGEKLFF
-,few,TRBV6-5,TRBJ2-7,TGTGCCAGCAGTTACTCGAGGGCAGGGGTCGAGGTTTACGAGCAGTACTTC,CASSYSRAGVEVYEQYF
-,-,TRBV29-1,TRBJ1-2,TGCAGCGTTTGGACCTCCAACGCGGATGGCTACACCTTC,CSVWTSNADGYTF
-,-,TRBV25-1,TRBJ2-1,TGTGCCAGCAGTTTTAACGATGAGCAGTTCTTC,CASSFNDEQFF
-,-,TRBV19,TRBJ2-1,TGTGCCAGTTCGCCCGGACAGCCAGAGCAGTTCTTC,CASSPGQPEQFF
-,-,TRBV24-1,TRBJ2-7,TGTGCCACCAGTGATACAAACTACGAGCAGTACTTC,CATSDTNYEQYF
-,-,TRBV7-6,TRBJ1-2,TGTGCCAGCAGCTTACGGGACAAAGAAAACTATGGCTACACCTTC,CASSLRDKENYGYTF
-,-,TRBV19,TRBJ1-1,TGTGCCAGTAGTACCACCCCGGGAGTATTGAACACTGAAGCTTTCTTT,CASSTTPGVLNTEAFF
TRBD1,few,TRBV9,TRBJ2-5,TGTGCCAGCAGCCCCCGTAGGACAGGCCAAGAGACCCAGTACTTC,CASSPRRTGQETQYF
-,few,TRBV20-1,TRBJ1-1,TGCAGTGCCCCTTCTCCATGGCACACGGAAGCTTTCTTT,CSAPSPWHTEAFF
-,-,TRBV5-1,TRBJ1-1,TGCGCCAGCAGCTCCGGGGGGGGACGGGAAGCTTTCTTT,CASSSGGGREAFF
-,few,TRBV29-1,TRBJ2-5,TGCAGCGTTCCCGGGAGCACTAGAGGGGAGACCCAGTACTTC,CSVPGSTRGETQYF
-,-,TRBV10-3,TRBJ1-1,TGTGCCATCAGTGAGAACAGAGTTGAAGCTTTCTTT,CAISENRVEAFF
TRBD2,few,TRBV12-3/TRBV12-4,TRBJ2-5,TGTGCCAGCAAGGCGGGAGAGGTTGAGACCCAGTACTTC,CASKAGEVETQYF
TRBD2,-,TRBV6-5,TRBJ2-1,TGTGCCAGCAGCTATGGCGGGAGTGGGTACAATGAGCAGTTCTTC,CASSYGGSGYNEQFF
TRBD1,few,TRBV5-5,TRBJ2-5,TGTGCCAGCAGCACAACACAGGGGTCGGGAGAGACCCAGTACTTC,CASSTTQGSGETQYF
-,few,TRBV6-5,TRBJ2-7,TGTGCCAGCAGTTACACCGGGGGTAGACGCGAGCAGTACTTC,CASSYTGGRREQYF
TRBD2,-,TRBV20-1,TRBJ2-3,TGCAGTGCGTCTCGACTAGCGGGGGGTCAGTCTGGTACGCAGTATTTT,CSASRLAGGQSGTQYF
-,few,TRBV7-9,TRBJ2-5,TGTGCCAGCAGCCCCGGGGTTACAGGAGAGACCCAGTACTTC,CASSPGVTGETQYF
TRBD2,few,TRBV20-1,TRBJ2-1,TGCAGTGCTGGAAGCGGGCTAGCGGCTTACAATGAGCAGTTCTTC,CSAGSGLAAYNEQFF
TRBD2,-,TRBV4-1,TRBJ2-3,TGCGCCAGCAGACAAGAGACTAGCGGCACAGATACGCAGTATTTT,CASRQETSGTDTQYF
-,few,TRBV9,TRBJ1-4,TGTGCCAGCAGCGTAGGTCTGACAGCTAATGAAAAACTGTTTTTT,CASSVGLTANEKLFF
-,few,TRBV6-5,TRBJ2-7,TGTGCCAGCAGTTACTGGGGGGGACAGCCAAACTACGAGCAGTACTTC,CASSYWGGQPNYEQYF
TRBD1,few,TRBV3-1,TRBJ1-1,TGTGCCAGCAGCCAAACAGGGGTGGTCGAAGCTTTCTTT,CASSQTGVVEAFF
-,-,TRBV6-1,TRBJ2-7,TGTGCCAGCAGTGAATCCGGTTTCAGCTCCTACGAGCAGTACTTC,CASSESGFSSYEQYF
-,few,TRBV6-4,TRBJ2-1,TGTGCCAGCAGTGACGGTTGGGGGAAGAAATACAATGAGCAGTTCTTC,CASSDGWGKKYNEQFF
-,-,TRBV27,TRBJ2-7,TGTGCCAGCAGTTTCAGAGGGCGGGTTCCCTACGAGCAGTACTTC,CASSFRGRVPYEQYF
-,-,TRBV29-1,TRBJ2-2,TGCAGCGTACCCACCGGGTCGGCTCTCACCGGGGAGCTGTTTTTT,CSVPTGSALTGELFF
TRBD2,-,TRBV3-1,TRBJ2-3,TGTGCCAGCAGCCAAGTCGCTAGCGGGAGGCTAACAGATACGCAGTATTTT,CASSQVASGRLTDTQYF
TRBD2,few,TRBV7-2,TRBJ2-1,TGTGCCAGCAGCATCGGACTAGCGGGAGTGGAGGAGCAGTTCTTC,CASSIGLAGVEEQFF